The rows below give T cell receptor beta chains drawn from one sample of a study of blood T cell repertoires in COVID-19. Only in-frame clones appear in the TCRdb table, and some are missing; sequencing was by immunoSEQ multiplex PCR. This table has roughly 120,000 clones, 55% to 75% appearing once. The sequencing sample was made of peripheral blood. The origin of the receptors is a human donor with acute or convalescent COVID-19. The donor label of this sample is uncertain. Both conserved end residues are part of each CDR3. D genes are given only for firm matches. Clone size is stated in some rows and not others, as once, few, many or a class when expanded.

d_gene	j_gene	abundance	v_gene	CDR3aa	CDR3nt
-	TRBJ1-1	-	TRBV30	CAWSKGPGTEAFF	TGTGCCTGGAGTAAAGGGCCGGGAACTGAAGCTTTCTTT
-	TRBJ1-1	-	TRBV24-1	CATSRGTEAFF	TGTGCCACCAGTAGAGGTACTGAAGCTTTCTTT
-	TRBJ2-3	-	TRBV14	CASLTRQRNTDTQYF	TGTGCCAGCTTAACGCGGCAGAGAAACACAGATACGCAGTATTTT
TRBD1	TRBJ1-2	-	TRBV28	CASRRPGQDYGYTF	TGTGCCAGCAGACGACCCGGACAGGACTATGGCTACACCTTC
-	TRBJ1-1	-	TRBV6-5	CASSYRGGNTEAFF	TGTGCCAGCAGTTACCGAGGGGGGAACACTGAAGCTTTCTTT
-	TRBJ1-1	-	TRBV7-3	CASSLSPGINTEAFF	TGTGCCAGCAGCTTATCCCCGGGGATCAACACTGAAGCTTTCTTT
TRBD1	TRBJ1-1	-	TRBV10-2	CASWETGRNTEAFF	TGCGCCAGCTGGGAGACAGGGAGGAACACTGAAGCTTTCTTT
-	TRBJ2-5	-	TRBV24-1	CATSGSGGYQETQYF	TGTGCCACCAGTGGGTCGGGGGGCTACCAAGAGACCCAGTACTTC
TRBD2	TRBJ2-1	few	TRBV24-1	CATSDSLAGSYNEQFF	TGTGCCACCAGTGATTCCCTAGCGGGGTCCTACAATGAGCAGTTCTTC
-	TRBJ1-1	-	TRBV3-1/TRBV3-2	CATQPTDYPTEAFF	TGTGCCACACAACCCACAGATTACCCTACTGAAGCTTTCTTT
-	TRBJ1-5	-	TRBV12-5	CASGSDSLHNQPQHF	TGTGCTAGTGGGTCGGACAGCCTCCACAATCAGCCCCAGCATTTT
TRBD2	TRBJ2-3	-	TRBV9	CASSGGGGTDTQYF	TGTGCCAGCAGCGGGGGGGGTGGCACAGATACGCAGTATTTT
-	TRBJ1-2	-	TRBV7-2	CASSGRGAYGYTF	TGTGCCAGCAGCGGCCGGGGTGCCTATGGCTACACCTTC
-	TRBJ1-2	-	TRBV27	CASCPGGQLYGYTF	TGTGCCAGTTGTCCGGGAGGACAGCTGTATGGCTACACCTTC
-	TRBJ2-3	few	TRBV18	CASSPGHFTDTQYF	TGTGCCAGCTCACCGGGACACTTCACAGATACGCAGTATTTT
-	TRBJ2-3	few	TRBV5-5	CASTFSPVWDTQYF	TGTGCCAGCACCTTTTCACCGGTATGGGATACGCAGTATTTT
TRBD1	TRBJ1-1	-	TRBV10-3	CAISQETGSGTEAFF	TGTGCCATCAGTCAAGAGACAGGGTCTGGCACTGAAGCTTTCTTT
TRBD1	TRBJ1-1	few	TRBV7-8	CASSFAGTGGAGAFF	TGTGCCAGCAGCTTCGCCGGGACAGGCGGCGCGGGTGCTTTCTTT
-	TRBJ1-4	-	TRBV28	CATYMAGYNEKLFF	TGTGCCACCTATATGGCAGGCTATAATGAAAAACTGTTTTTT
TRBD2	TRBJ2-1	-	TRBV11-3	CASSFGTSGGVHEQFF	TGTGCCAGCAGCTTTGGAACTAGCGGGGGGGTCCATGAGCAGTTCTTC
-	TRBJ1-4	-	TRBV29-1	CSVEAPGSGEKLFF	TGCAGCGTTGAAGCTCCGGGGAGCGGGGAAAAACTGTTTTTT
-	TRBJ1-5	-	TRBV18	CASSQSSEGPQHF	TGTGCCAGCTCCCAGAGTTCTGAGGGGCCCCAGCATTTT
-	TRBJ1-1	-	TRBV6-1	CASSETRGRTEAFF	TGTGCCAGCAGTGAAACCAGGGGACGGACTGAAGCTTTCTTT
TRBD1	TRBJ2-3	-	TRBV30	CASQLRDRGMDTQYF	TGTGCCTCTCAATTAAGAGACAGGGGTATGGATACGCAGTATTTT
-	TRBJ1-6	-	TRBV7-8	CASSLIRGNSPLHF	TGTGCCAGCAGCTTAATTAGGGGGAATTCACCCCTCCACTTT
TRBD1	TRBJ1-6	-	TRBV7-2	CASSQGDRHLGSYNSPLHF	TGTGCCAGCAGCCAAGGGGACAGGCACTTGGGCTCCTATAATTCACCCCTCCACTTT
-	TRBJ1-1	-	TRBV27	CASSFIDRPNTEAFF	TGTGCCAGCAGTTTTATCGACAGGCCGAACACTGAAGCTTTCTTT
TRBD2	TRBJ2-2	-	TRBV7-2	CASSLSGGRVGELFF	TGTGCCAGCAGCCTAAGCGGGGGGCGGGTCGGGGAGCTGTTTTTT
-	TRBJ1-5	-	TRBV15	CATSRERKYNQPQHF	TGTGCCACCAGCAGAGAGAGGAAATACAATCAGCCCCAGCATTTT
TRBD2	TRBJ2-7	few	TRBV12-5	CASGLVPFTRAGPYEQYF	TGTGCTAGTGGTTTGGTCCCCTTCACTAGAGCGGGGCCCTACGAGCAGTACTTC
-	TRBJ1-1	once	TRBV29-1	CSVRGNTEAFF	TGCAGCGTCCGGGGGAACACTGAAGCTTTCTTT
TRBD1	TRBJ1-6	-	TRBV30	CAWSVGTGDSPLHF	TGTGCCTGGAGTGTCGGGACAGGGGATTCACCCCTCCACTTT
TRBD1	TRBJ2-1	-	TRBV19	CARLQGPYNEQFF	TGTGCCAGGCTACAGGGGCCCTACAATGAGCAGTTCTTC
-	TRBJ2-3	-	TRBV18	CASSTGLGGLFGDTQYF	TGTGCCAGCTCAACGGGACTGGGCGGACTCTTTGGAGATACGCAGTATTTT
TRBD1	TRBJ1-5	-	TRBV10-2	CATQTGGFNQPQHF	TGCGCCACCCAGACAGGGGGATTCAATCAGCCCCAGCATTTT
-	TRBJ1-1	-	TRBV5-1	CASSIQGSLNTEAFF	TGCGCCAGCAGCATACAGGGATCCTTGAACACTGAAGCTTTCTTT
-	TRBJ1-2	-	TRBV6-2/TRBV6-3	CASSRPSGGYTF	TGTGCCAGCAGTAGACCTTCAGGTGGCTACACCTTC
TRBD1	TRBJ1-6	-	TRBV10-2	CASSSTDRGALHF	TGCGCCAGCAGTTCAACGGACAGGGGGGCCCTCCACTTT
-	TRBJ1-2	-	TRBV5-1	CASSLLTGGSYGYTF	TGCGCCAGCAGCTTGTTAACTGGGGGCAGCTATGGCTACACCTTC
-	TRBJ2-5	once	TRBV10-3	CAIGAAYQETQYF	TGTGCCATCGGGGCGGCTTACCAAGAGACCCAGTACTTC
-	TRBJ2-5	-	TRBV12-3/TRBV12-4	CASSLGTTSYF	TGTGCCAGCAGTTTAGGCACCACATCGTACTTC
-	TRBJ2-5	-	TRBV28	CASSNPTGYKLQRETQYF	TGTGCCAGCAGCAACCCGACAGGATATAAACTCCAACGTGAGACCCAGTACTTC
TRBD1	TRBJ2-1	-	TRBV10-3	CAISEGQGFDNEQFF	TGTGCCATCAGTGAGGGACAGGGGTTCGACAATGAGCAGTTCTTC
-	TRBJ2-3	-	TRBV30	CAWRVAGTQYF	TGTGCCTGGAGGGTGGCGGGTACGCAGTATTTT
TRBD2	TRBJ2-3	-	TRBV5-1	CASSLAGGAYTQYF	TGCGCCAGCAGCTTGGCCGGGGGGGCGTATACGCAGTATTTT
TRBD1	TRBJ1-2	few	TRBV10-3	CAISRTGGDYGYTF	TGTGCCATCAGCAGGACAGGGGGGGACTATGGCTACACCTTC
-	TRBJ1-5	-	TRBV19	CASSIDLGQGFNQPQHF	TGTGCCAGTAGTATAGATCTCGGGCAGGGATTCAATCAGCCCCAGCATTTT
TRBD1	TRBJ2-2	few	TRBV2	CASSRDRNTGELFF	TGTGCCAGCAGCCGGGACAGAAACACCGGGGAGCTGTTTTTT
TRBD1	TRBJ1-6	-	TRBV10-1	CASSECRGQGFLDNSPLHF	TGCGCCAGCAGTGAGTGTCGGGGACAGGGGTTTTTAGATAATTCACCCCTCCACTTT
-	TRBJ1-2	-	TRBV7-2	CASSGRDSYGYTF	TGTGCCAGCAGCGGTCGAGACAGCTATGGCTACACCTTC
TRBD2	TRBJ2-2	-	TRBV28	CASSLSSGGATGELFF	TGTGCCAGCAGTCTCTCTAGCGGGGGGGCGACCGGGGAGCTGTTTTTT
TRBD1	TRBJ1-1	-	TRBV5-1	CASSLDSRGQHEAFF	TGCGCCAGCAGCTTGGATTCCAGGGGGCAACATGAAGCTTTCTTT
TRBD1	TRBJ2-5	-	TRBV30	CAWSSGTGDYTYQETQYF	TGTGCCTGGAGTTCCGGGACAGGGGACTACACATACCAAGAGACCCAGTACTTC
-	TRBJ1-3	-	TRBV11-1	CASSLYRGNTIYF	TGTGCCAGCAGCCTCTACAGGGGAAACACCATATATTTT
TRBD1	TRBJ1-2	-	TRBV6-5	CASSRPGQGSYGYTF	TGTGCCAGCAGCCGCCCGGGACAGGGGAGTTATGGCTACACCTTC
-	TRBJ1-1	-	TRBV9	CASSVAGGANTEAFF	TGTGCCAGCAGCGTAGCTGGGGGGGCGAACACTGAAGCTTTCTTT
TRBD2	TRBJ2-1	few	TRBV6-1	CASSVGTSGGLNEQFF	TGTGCCAGCAGTGTGGGGACTAGCGGGGGACTCAATGAGCAGTTCTTC
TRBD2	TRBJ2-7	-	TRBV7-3	CASSSEAGTSNREQYF	TGTGCCAGCAGCTCCGAAGCCGGGACTAGTAATCGGGAGCAGTACTTC
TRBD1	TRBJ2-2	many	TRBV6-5	CASSYLLTGGTGELFF	TGTGCCAGCAGTTACCTACTGACAGGGGGCACCGGGGAGCTGTTTTTT
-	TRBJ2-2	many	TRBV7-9	CASSPPLRGNANTGELFF	TGTGCCAGCAGCCCCCCCCTCCGGGGGAACGCGAACACCGGGGAGCTGTTTTTT